The clone carrying this T cell receptor (beta chain) was observed many times. Its specificity is not known. This entry belongs to a study of early T cells in non-severe SARS-CoV-2 infection. Background on the study: Sequencing of bulk RNA from unsorted whole blood was done, without chain pairing. The study's findings and limits: VDJdb-based matching was biased toward anti-spike CD8 responses and missed private and CD4 specificities.

Unique molecular identifiers were attached to individual cDNA molecules. TCRdb passed the 5' RACE reads through MiXCR, listing each CDR3 protein once. This table holds about 92,000 distinct CDR3 sequences, around 15% found once. Germline CDR1 and CDR2: SEHNR and FQNEAQ (reference sequence). With 5 bases removed from V and 4 bases from J, the gap between germline ends came to 11 bases. The CDR3 loop spans 13 amino acids. The V gene is TRBV7-9, the J gene TRBJ1-1; D may be TRBD1 (5 bases). Specimen: whole blood. This sequence originates from an adult who was a healthcare worker with PCR-confirmed SARS-CoV-2 infection or an uninfected control (not recorded which). The CDR3 loop reads CASSPAQGTEAFF. The DNA for the CDR3 is TGTGCCAGCAGCCCGGCGCAGGGCACTGAAGCTTTCTTT.